Below, 2 T cell receptor beta chains from the same sample are listed, as sequenced in a study of cytomegalovirus exposure and HLA in healthy donors. Primers included in the PCR were 60 Vbeta and 13 Jbeta primers. Sequenced by immunoSEQ multiplex PCR; TCRdb stores in-frame clones only, minus some. The table includes approximately 190,000 clones, roughly 80% detected once. Source material: PBMCs. These receptors were taken from a woman in her late teens or twenties in good health and CMV-seronegative.

This clone was seen only once. V usage is TRBV5-4 and J usage is TRBJ2-3; TRBD2 matches 15 bases. CDR1 is SGHNT, CDR2 YYREEE, per germline (reference sequence). The J segment lost 6 bases and the V segment lost 0 bases, leaving 2 bases of the junction unmatched. This CDR3 has 16 amino acids. The CDR3, as DNA: TGTGCCAGCAGCTTGGTAGGACTAGCGGGAGGGGATACGCAGTATTTT. Protein sequence: CASSLVGLAGGDTQYF.

A remark on this clone: An end of the junction does not agree with germline; a read error may underlie this. V and J are TRBV14 and TRBJ2-7; D possibly corresponds to TRBD1 (5 bases). The CDR3 runs 13 residues. Germline assignment: CDR1 SGHDN and CDR2 FVKESK. The CDR3, as DNA: TGTGCCAGCAGCCAATTTCTGAGACAGCCCTTTTCTTTC. Translation gives CASSQFLRQPFSF.